The 4 T cell receptor beta chains reported below all come from one sample, sequenced in a study of CD8+CD57+ T cells in acquired aplastic anemia. Genomic DNA acted as the template from which TCR beta VDJ combination and CDR3 sequence profiling were carried out. TCRdb called the reads again in MiXCR, with one record for every CDR3 protein. This table has 150,000 to 200,000 distinct CDR3 sequences, 71% appearing once. Those patients picked for sequencing had displayed CD8+CD57+ cell expansion on flow cytometry. The sample taken for sequencing was sorted CD4+, CD8+, or CD8+CD57+ T cells (not recorded which) from PBMCs. Every receptor here comes from a human donor with aplastic anemia.

The chain recombines TRBV4-1 with TRBJ2-5; the D is unclear. CDR3 length: 15 residues. V gave up 0 bases and J gave up 2 bases, with 10 bases separating them. CDR1 and CDR2 from the germline V gene are MGHRA and YSYEKL. The CDR3 spells CASSQEGAQQETQYF. The CDR3 DNA follows: TGCGCCAGCAGCCAAGAAGGAGCGCAGCAAGAGACCCAGTACTTC.

The chain has TRBV2 and TRBJ2-5, with 8 bases aligning to TRBD1. Unmatched junction bases numbered 8, after V lost 7 bases and J lost 4 bases. The CDR3 has 14 amino acids. The germline gives CDR1 SNHLY, CDR2 FYNNEI. The DNA of the CDR3 is TGTGCCAGCACCATCCCCGGGACAGGAGAGACCCAGTACTTC. As protein: CASTIPGTGETQYF.

The chain employs TRBV20-1 and TRBJ2-1; 7 positions match TRBD1. V gave up 6 bases and J gave up 3 bases; unmatched junction bases: 14. The CDR3 consists of 16 residues. CDR1 is DFQATT and CDR2 is SNEGSKA in the germline V gene (reference sequence). The CDR3 is CSASSFTGEHYNEQFF. CDR3 nucleotides: TGCAGTGCCAGCAGTTTCACAGGGGAACACTACAATGAGCAGTTCTTC.

V gene TRBV20-1 combines with J gene TRBJ2-7; 9 positions agree with TRBD1. The V gene end was trimmed by 3 bases and the J gene end by 6 bases; junction bases not matched to a gene: 9. In germline, CDR1 is DFQATT, CDR2 SNEGSKA (reference sequence). There are 14 residues in the CDR3. Written as DNA, the CDR3 is TGCAGTGCTAGCGGCGCCGGACAGGGGACCGAGCAGTACGTC. This gives the protein CSASGAGQGTEQYV.